What follows are 8 T cell receptor beta chains derived from one specimen sequenced in a study of a mutant IDH1 vaccine in newly diagnosed glioma. Sequenced by immunoSEQ multiplex PCR; TCRdb stores in-frame clones only, minus some. The sample consists of 110,000 or so clones, 85% to 90% of them appearing once. Time point in this sample: week 11, during vaccination. A single vaccine dose contained 300 ug of mutant IDH1 20-mer peptide, and topical imiquimod was used with it. Their specific antigens are unknown. This sample comprised PBMCs, obtained from a glioma patient whose treatment included an IDH1 peptide vaccine. The receptors originated from a woman aged 45-65 years with glioma.

The gene calls are TRBV12-5 and TRBJ1-1; no clear D. The CDR3 consists of 12 residues. Germline CDR1 is LGHNT and CDR2 is FRNRAP. The V end lost 4 bases, the J end lost 8 bases, and 11 bases lay between the germline ends. CDR3 DNA: TGTGCTAGTGGTTCACTCGACATGGAAGCTTTCTTT. Its protein product is CASGSLDMEAFF.

The rearrangement joins TRBV19 to TRBJ2-1; D is unclear. Trimming pared 4 bases from V and 0 bases from J, leaving 7 bases between. This CDR3 region has 14 residues. Germline V gives CDR1 LNHDA, CDR2 SQIVND (reference sequence). CDR3: CASSNPNSYNEQFF. The CDR3 DNA reads as TGTGCCAGTAGTAACCCGAACTCCTACAATGAGCAGTTCTTC.

The chain links TRBV25-1 to TRBJ1-1; TRBD1 matches at 8 bases. The V and J ends lost 3 bases and 6 bases, in that order; junction bases with no gene match: 15. This CDR3 region has 17 residues. CDR1 is MGHDK, CDR2 SYGVNS, per germline. The CDR3 coding sequence is TGTGCCAGCAGTGACCCAGGGGGCGCATCGACTCGGTCTGAAGCTTTCTTT. Translated, it gives CASSDPGGASTRSEAFF.

V is TRBV10-3 and J is TRBJ2-6, with 10 nucleotides matching TRBD1. Germline CDR1 reads ENHRY; CDR2 reads SYGVKD. The CDR3 loop spans 19 amino acids. V trimming: 5 bases; J trimming: 2 bases; junction bases outside the gene matches: 12. In nucleotides, the CDR3 is TGTGCCATCAGTTCGCGGACCGGGACAGGGGTAACTGGGGCCAACGTCCTGACTTTC. This sequence encodes CAISSRTGTGVTGANVLTF.

A few counts support this clone. The rearrangement uses TRBV10-1 and TRBJ1-1; D not resolved. Germline CDR1 reads WNHNN; CDR2 reads SYGVQD (reference sequence). The V end lost 6 bases, the J end lost 0 bases, and 8 bases lay between the germline ends. CDR3 length: 13 residues. CDR3 in amino acids: CASSGNMNTEAFF. CDR3 sequence (DNA): TGCGCCAGCAGCGGGAACATGAACACTGAAGCTTTCTTT.

This clone was seen a few times. This sequence joins TRBV10-3 and TRBJ1-2; the match to TRBD1 covers 12 bases. Germline loops: CDR1 ENHRY, CDR2 SYGVKD. Trimming cost V 6 bases and J 4 bases; bases outside gene matches: 6. This CDR3 is built from 15 residues. The CDR3 sequence is CAISRDRGPGYGYTF. CDR3 DNA sequence: TGTGCCATCAGCAGGGACAGGGGGCCGGGCTATGGCTACACCTTC.

The V gene is TRBV9, the J gene TRBJ2-3; possible D gene TRBD2, 6 bases. Germline CDR1 SGDLS, CDR2 YYNGEE. This CDR3 has 14 residues. V lost 4 bases to trimming and J lost 0 bases, with 9 bases between them. In nucleotides, the CDR3 is TGTGCCAGCAGCCAGCGGGCTAGCACAGATACGCAGTATTTT. It specifies CASSQRASTDTQYF.

The V call is TRBV15, the J call TRBJ2-7; D uncertain. The CDR3 sequence is 13 residues long. Germline CDR1 is LNHNV and CDR2 is YYDKDF (reference sequence). V gave up 1 base and J gave up 7 bases, with 11 bases separating them. The CDR3 bases are TGTGCCACCAGCAGAGGGGTTCCTGGGGAGCAGTACTTC. It encodes CATSRGVPGEQYF.